These 15 T cell receptor beta chains were all obtained from the same sample, sequenced in a study of T cell responses to AZD1222 COVID-19 vaccine. Using immunoSEQ multiplex PCR, the repertoire was profiled, and TCRdb retains in-frame clones only, with some absent. The data contain more than 150,000 clones, 92% of them seen just once; the ten biggest clones take up roughly 1.9%. This specimen consisted of peripheral blood, obtained 28 days after the second AZD1222 dose. All receptors come from an adult who received the AZD1222 COVID-19 vaccine.

This chain connects TRBV28 to TRBJ2-4; D perhaps matches TRBD1 (5 bases). CDR3 length equals 13 residues. Germline CDR1 and CDR2: MDHEN and SYDVKM. V was cut by 6 bases and J by 9 bases, with 15 bases left in between. CDR3 coding DNA: TGTGCCAGCAGCTCCGATATCCAGGGCATTCAGTACTTC. It is translated as CASSSDIQGIQYF. The full variable domain, with the rest looked up from reference TRBV28 and TRBJ2-4, is DVKVTQSSRYLVKRTGEKVFLECVQDMDHENMFWYRQDPGLGLRLIYFSYDVKMKEKGDIPEGYSVSREKKERFSLILESASTNQTSMYLCASSSDIQGIQYFGAGTRLSVL.

V gene TRBV2 combines with J gene TRBJ1-2, with D perhaps TRBD1 (5 bases). Germline V gene lookup returns CDR1 SNHLY and CDR2 FYNNEI. CDR3 length equals 14 residues. Trimming cost V 5 bases and J 3 bases, with 13 bases left between them. The CDR3 reads CASSSTVSDYGYTF. The DNA for the CDR3 is TGTGCCAGCAGTTCGACAGTTTCTGACTATGGCTACACCTTC. Variable domain in full (rest from reference TRBV2 and TRBJ1-2): EPEVTQTPSHQVTQMGQEVILRCVPISNHLYFYWYRQILGQKVEFLVSFYNNEISEKSEIFDDQFSVERPDGSNFTLKIRSTKLEDSAMYFCASSSTVSDYGYTFGSGTRLTVV.

V and J are TRBV7-8 and TRBJ2-3, with 14 positions matching TRBD2. This CDR3 spans 15 amino acids. The germline V gene has CDR1 SGHVS and CDR2 FQNEAQ. J gave up 6 bases and V 5 bases, and 4 bases lay outside the gene matches. CDR3 DNA: TGTGCCAGCAGCCGTCGGACTAGCGGGAGGGATACGCAGTATTTT. Residues: CASSRRTSGRDTQYF.

This chain joins TRBV23-1 and TRBJ2-1, with 8 bases fitting TRBD1. Being an ORF, TRBV23-1 has a function that is uncertain. The V segment lost 5 bases and the J segment 14 bases; nucleotides outside the gene matches: 5. CDR3 length equals 11 residues. CDR3 loop: CASSGGQGKFF. In DNA form, the CDR3 reads TGCGCCAGCAGTGGTGGACAGGGTAAGTTCTTC.

The CDR3 DNA follows: TGTGCCAGCAGTTTCGCAGGGGGGACCACTGAAGCTTTCTTT. As protein: CASSFAGGTTEAFF. V and J are TRBV28 and TRBJ1-1; 7 bases agree with TRBD1. The V gene's germline CDR1 is MDHEN and CDR2 SYDVKM. This CDR3 contains 14 residues. With V trimmed by 3 bases and J by 4 bases, 5 bases remained unmatched.

The gene calls are TRBV10-2 and TRBJ1-1; 7 bases fit TRBD1. This CDR3 comprises 14 residues. The junction had 9 bases not matched to a gene; V was cut back by 7 bases and J by 4 bases. Germline V gene sequence: CDR1 WSHSY, CDR2 SAAADI. CDR3 sequence reads: CASIPTQGSTEAFF. Here the CDR3 DNA reads TGCGCCAGCATCCCTACACAGGGGAGCACTGAAGCTTTCTTT.

This clone showed up just once. This sequence joins TRBV7-7 and TRBJ2-5; 9 bases agree with TRBD2. This CDR3 spans 19 amino acids. V shed 4 bases, J shed 0 bases, and the junction held 15 bases outside the gene matches. Germline CDR1 is SSHAT and CDR2 is FNYEAQ (reference sequence). The CDR3 region has the DNA TGTGCCAGCAGCTCCCAACCTTGGATAGCGGGAGTAGACCAAGAGACCCAGTACTTC. Translated, it gives CASSSQPWIAGVDQETQYF.

The V and J genes are TRBV7-3 and TRBJ2-7, with D unresolved. V was cut by 5 bases and J by 4 bases, with 12 bases left in between. Germline CDR1 reads SGHTA; CDR2 reads FQGTGA. The CDR3 extends over 13 amino acids. CDR3 DNA sequence: TGTGCCAGCAGCCCCTTTCCCGGGTACGAGCAGTACTTC. Translated: CASSPFPGYEQYF. The full variable domain, rest sourced from reference TRBV7-3 and TRBJ2-7, is GAGVSQTPSNKVTEKGKYVELRCDPISGHTALYWYRQSLGQGPEFLIYFQGTGAADDSGLPNDRFFAVRPEGSVSTLKIQRTERGDSAVYLCASSPFPGYEQYFGPGTRLTVT.

This chain links TRBV6-1 with TRBJ2-2, with a tentative D call TRBD1 (6 bases). V was clipped by 2 bases and J by 8 bases, with 15 bases between them. CDR3 length equals 15 residues. Germline V lookup: CDR1 MNHNS, CDR2 SASEGT. The CDR3 sequence is CASSEPFLGAGELFF. CDR3 DNA: TGTGCCAGCAGTGAACCTTTCTTGGGGGCAGGGGAGCTGTTTTTT.

This clone occurred a few times. The chain employs TRBV25-1 and TRBJ2-5; 9 positions agree with TRBD2. The V and J ends lost 5 bases and 4 bases, in that order; junction bases with no gene match: 8. The CDR3 covers 15 residues. Germline loops: CDR1 MGHDK, CDR2 SYGVNS. The CDR3 loop reads CASSSAAGGPETQYF. The CDR3 DNA is TGTGCCAGCAGTTCGGCGGCGGGAGGGCCAGAGACCCAGTACTTC.

V usage is TRBV4-2 and J usage is TRBJ2-7; TRBD1 aligns across 12 bases. From germline, CDR1 is LGHNA and CDR2 YNFKEQ. The CDR3 sequence is 16 residues long. Losses at the gene ends were 0 bases for V and 6 bases for J; bases not matched to a gene: 6. The chain's CDR3 is CASSQDAGTGGSEQYF. The DNA for the CDR3 is TGTGCCAGCAGCCAAGATGCGGGGACAGGGGGCTCCGAGCAGTACTTC.

This clone was counted a single time. The chain is built from TRBV12-3 or TRBV12-4 and TRBJ2-2; D possibly corresponds to TRBD2 (6 bases). The CDR3 is 13 amino acids. V lost 6 bases and J 5 bases, leaving 10 bases between the germline ends. The CDR3 sequence is CASSLLATGELFF. As DNA, the CDR3 is TGTGCCAGCAGCTTACTAGCTACCGGGGAGCTGTTTTTT.

The DNA for the CDR3 is TGTGCCAGCAGCTGGAAATGGGCGAACACTGAAGCTTTCTTT. This encodes CASSWKWANTEAFF. The chain carries TRBV7-2 and TRBJ1-1; no definite D call. V lost 4 bases to trimming and J lost 1 base, with 10 bases between them. There are 14 residues in the CDR3. Germline CDR1 reads SGHTA; CDR2 reads FQGNSA.

This chain joins TRBV12-3 or TRBV12-4 and TRBJ1-4, with D perhaps TRBD1 (6 bases). V lost 6 bases and J 8 bases, leaving 13 bases between the germline ends. The CDR3 extends over 13 amino acids. CDR3 nucleotide sequence: TGTGCCAGCAGCCCGACAGGAGGGGAAAAACTGTTTTTT. This encodes CASSPTGGEKLFF.

The chain combines TRBV2 with TRBJ1-3, with no clear D. V lost 7 bases to trimming and J lost 0 bases, with 13 bases between them. CDR1 and CDR2 from the germline V gene are SNHLY and FYNNEI. The CDR3 runs to 15 residues. The CDR3, as DNA: TGTGCCAGCACCGCGGGCCATAGCTCTGGAAACACCATATATTTT. It is translated as CASTAGHSSGNTIYF.